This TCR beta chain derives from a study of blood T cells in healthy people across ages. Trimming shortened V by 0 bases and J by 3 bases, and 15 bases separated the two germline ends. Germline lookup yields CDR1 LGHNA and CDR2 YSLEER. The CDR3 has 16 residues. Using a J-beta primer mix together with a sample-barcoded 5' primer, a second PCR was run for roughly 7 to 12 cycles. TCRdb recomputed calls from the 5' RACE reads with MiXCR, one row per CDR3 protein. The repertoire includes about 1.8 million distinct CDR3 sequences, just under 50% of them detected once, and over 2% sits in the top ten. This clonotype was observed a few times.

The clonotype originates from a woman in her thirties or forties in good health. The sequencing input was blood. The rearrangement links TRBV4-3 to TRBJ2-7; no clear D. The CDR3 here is CASSQELSQDHYEQYF. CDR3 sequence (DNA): TGCGCCAGCAGCCAAGAGCTCAGCCAAGACCACTACGAGCAGTACTTC.